The entry below gives a single TCR beta chain sequence along with its context. Its antigen is not known. Profiled with immunoSEQ multiplex PCR; TCRdb holds only in-frame clones, not every one. The sample shows approximately 15,000 clones, about four fifths of them seen only once. CDR1 and CDR2 (germline): SEHNR, FQNEAQ (reference sequence). This CDR3 has 15 residues. Trimming left V 4 bases short and J 10 bases short, with 22 bases between. Time point here: after neoadjuvant nivolumab, at surgical resection. The record originates from a study of neoadjuvant anti-PD-1 for oral cavity cancer. Study information: Non-progressing patients received a fourth nivolumab dose near day 43, then surgery on days 50-56. The study, taken as a whole, reports: Higher pretreatment blood Treg/Th17 ratios correlated with higher pretreatment blood and lower post-treatment tumor TCRbeta clonality. TCR analyses covered only a few patients per response group.

Source: PBMCs, taken after nivolumab (anti-PD-1) treatment. V gene TRBV7-9 combines with J gene TRBJ1-2, with D possibly TRBD1 on 6 matching bases. This receptor was obtained from a person aged 40 to 85 with oral cavity squamous cell carcinoma. The CDR3 DNA reads as TGTGCCAGCAGCTCCCTGACAGGTATTGGCAGAATCTACACCTTC. Amino acids: CASSSLTGIGRIYTF.